Given below is one T cell receptor beta chain in context. The antigen is unknown. The J segment lost 1 base and the V segment lost 6 bases, leaving 4 bases of the junction unmatched. CDR1 is SEHNR and CDR2 is FQNEAQ in the germline V gene (reference sequence). There are 15 residues in the CDR3. This record belongs to a study of shared clonotypes between healthy human individuals. Study observations and caveats: Larger richness was generally estimated for naive than memory subsets. The sharing of 5% to 5.5% of naive CD4 clonotypes was seen across a handful of donors.

TCRdb's table, derived via immunoSEQ multiplex PCR, lists solely in-frame clones and lacks some. The table shows some 500,000 clones, with 90% to 96% occurring only once. Into CD45RA+ naive and CD45RA-negative memory subsets, the CD4+ cells were split. The chain couples TRBV7-9 to TRBJ2-1; TRBD1 matches 9 bases. The sequenced sample consisted of naive CD4+ T cells sorted from blood. Subset given: CD45RA+ positively selected. The origin of this receptor is a woman aged 25 to 45 in good health. DNA for the CDR3: TGTGCCAGCAGTCCGACAGGGGGGTCCTACAATGAGCAGTTCTTC. Translation gives CASSPTGGSYNEQFF.